This T cell receptor (beta chain) was identified during a study of human T cells and chemical hapten exposure. As for the study in general: TCR yield per sample varied, mainly due to pooled library volumes. Overall study results and limits: The number of TCRs over 1 in 1000 frequency stayed unchanged after DPC.

Details on this clonotype: Antigen specificity is unknown.

As handled by the study authors: With a range of about 20,000 to 700,000, the median per sample was around 97,000 TCRs. MiXCR, run by TCRdb on the RACE reads, gives a single entry per CDR3 protein. These V and J calls rely on TCRdb rather than the paper's analysis. The sample contains roughly 100,000 distinct CDR3 sequences, approximately 8.2% of which appear only once. V was cut by 2 bases and J by 5 bases, with 13 bases left in between. Germline CDR1 is MDHEN and CDR2 is SYDVKM. CDR3 length equals 15 residues. The time point is: healthy volunteer bleed at 2 weeks. Unfractionated whole blood yielded total RNA.

This sequence joins TRBV28 and TRBJ1-5; possibly TRBD1 for D (6 bases). Material: whole blood. This TCR came from a female donor in good health. Some clones in this sample may be carry-over from other donors' samples. The CDR3 DNA follows: TGTGCCAGCAGTTTACCCTCGGGGGGCGATCAGCCCCAGCATTTT. As protein: CASSLPSGGDQPQHF.